Listed here are 4 T cell receptor beta chains from one sample, sequenced in a study of regulatory T cells in long-lasting Graves disease. This sample's time point: persistent/refractory GD, antithyroid drugs over 5 years with positive TRAb. Following extraction of RNA from PBMCs, that RNA was used to make the TCR library. Relying on iRepertoire HTBI primers and Arm-PCR of CDR3 regions, the team built TCR beta libraries. From the multiplex PCR reads, TCRdb called clonotypes with MiXCR, one entry per CDR3 protein. The repertoire has 400,000 to 500,000 distinct CDR3 sequences, around a fifth of them found once; the top ten carry roughly 13%. The sequencing here drew on peripheral blood mononuclear cells (PBMCs), taken when the disease was refractory, from a patient treated with antithyroid drugs. The source is a female donor with Graves disease.

Turning to this clonotype: This may stem from a read error, because a much larger clone lies one nucleotide away. J is TRBJ1-1 and V is TRBV20-1, with D perhaps matching TRBD1 (6 bases). CDR1 and CDR2 from the germline V gene are DFQATT and SNEGSKA (reference sequence). CDR3 length: 13 amino acids. The CDR3, as DNA: TGCAGTGCTAGAGATGGGGGGCTTCCTGAAGCTTCCTTT. Amino acids: CSARDGGLPEASF.

This clonotype appeared a few times. The chain links TRBV5-1 to TRBJ2-7; D gene uncertain. The CDR3 totals 16 residues. V dropped 3 bases and J dropped 2 bases, with 18 bases sitting between them. The germline gives CDR1 SGHRS, CDR2 YFSETQ. The CDR3 is CASSSRPKGDPYEQYF. The CDR3, as DNA: TGCGCCAGCAGCTCCCGGCCGAAAGGAGACCCCTACGAGCAGTACTTC.

In this sample, this clonotype turned up many times. The rearrangement joins TRBV7-2 to TRBJ2-7; TRBD1 aligns across 7 bases. The V and J ends lost 3 bases and 5 bases, in that order; junction bases with no gene match: 7. CDR3 size: 14 residues. In germline, CDR1 is SGHTA, CDR2 FQGNSA. In nucleotides, the CDR3 is TGTGCCAGCAGCTTCGGGACAGCGAGGAACGAGCAGTACTTC. This gives the protein CASSFGTARNEQYF.

This clonotype was detected ten times or more. A junction boundary mismatches the germline segment, possibly from a read error. CDR3 amino acids: CASSLDRGSYGYTF. CDR3 in DNA: TGTGCCAGCAGCTTAGACAGGGGATCCTATGGCTACACCTTC. The gene calls are TRBV12-3 or TRBV12-4 and TRBJ1-2; TRBD1 agrees at 8 bases. The CDR3 is 14 residues long.